The rows below give T cell receptor beta chains drawn from one sample of a study of shared clonotypes between healthy human individuals. Generated by immunoSEQ multiplex PCR, the TCRdb table keeps only in-frame clones and is missing some. This table has about 2 million clones, approximately 95% appearing once. Sequencing was done on a sample of naive CD8+ T cells sorted from blood. These receptor sequences come from a man aged 18 to 35 in good health. CDR3s include the opening cysteine and the closing phenylalanine or tryptophan. The D gene is left open where the match is weak. Clone size appears in some rows only: once, few, many, or a class for an expanded clone.

d_call	v_call	j_call	clone_size	cdr3_aa	cdr3_nt
TRBD1	TRBV6-6	TRBJ1-1	-	CASSYSTGVTEAFF	TGTGCCAGCAGTTACTCAACAGGGGTCACTGAAGCTTTCTTT
TRBD2	TRBV10-3	TRBJ2-3	-	CAISEELAGADTQYF	TGTGCCATCAGTGAGGAACTAGCGGGAGCGGATACGCAGTATTTT
TRBD1	TRBV7-8	TRBJ2-3	-	CASSYPQTGGIPDTQYF	TGTGCCAGCAGCTACCCCCAGACAGGGGGTATTCCAGATACGCAGTATTTT
-	TRBV5-8	TRBJ2-7	-	CASSQAGPLVGGYEQYF	TGTGCCAGCAGCCAGGCCGGGCCACTAGTGGGTGGGTACGAGCAGTACTTC
-	TRBV4-1	TRBJ1-1	-	CASSQTKERGTEAFF	TGCGCCAGCAGCCAGACGAAGGAGAGGGGCACTGAAGCTTTCTTT
-	TRBV27	TRBJ1-5	-	CASSLWAGATDQPQHF	TGTGCCAGCAGTTTGTGGGCGGGGGCGACTGATCAGCCCCAGCATTTT
TRBD2	TRBV30	TRBJ2-1	-	CAWSSLREGRNEQFF	TGTGCCTGGAGTAGTCTGCGGGAGGGCCGTAATGAGCAGTTCTTC
-	TRBV28	TRBJ2-1	-	CASSFSSSSWSNEQFF	TGTGCCAGCAGTTTTTCCAGCAGTTCGTGGTCCAATGAGCAGTTCTTC
-	TRBV27	TRBJ1-6	-	CASRPQSSYNSPLHF	TGTGCCAGCAGACCACAGAGCTCCTATAATTCACCCCTCCACTTT
TRBD2	TRBV9	TRBJ2-1	-	CASSLAGRSYNEQFF	TGTGCCAGCAGCTTAGCGGGTCGCTCCTACAATGAGCAGTTCTTC
-	TRBV19	TRBJ1-5	-	CASSIGLYSNQPQHF	TGTGCCAGTAGTATAGGACTTTATAGCAATCAGCCCCAGCATTTT
-	TRBV5-1	TRBJ2-5	-	CANPTGKGLETQYF	TGCGCCAACCCCACGGGGAAGGGTTTGGAGACCCAGTACTTC
-	TRBV6-1	TRBJ2-5	-	CASNPWQGEETQYF	TGTGCCAGCAACCCCTGGCAGGGAGAAGAGACCCAGTACTTC
-	TRBV6-5	TRBJ2-7	-	CASSYWGEHLYEQYF	TGTGCCAGCAGTTACTGGGGGGAGCATCTCTACGAGCAGTACTTC
-	TRBV29-1	TRBJ1-2	-	CSVEDPDSNYGYTF	TGCAGCGTTGAAGATCCGGACAGCAACTATGGCTACACCTTC
-	TRBV5-1	TRBJ2-1	few	CASSLDQYNEQFF	TGCGCCAGCAGCTTGGACCAGTACAATGAGCAGTTCTTC
-	TRBV7-9	TRBJ2-7	-	CASSPVGLAYEQYF	TGTGCCAGCAGCCCGGTGGGCTTGGCCTACGAGCAGTACTTC
-	TRBV9	TRBJ2-7	-	CASSGGVTPRYEQYF	TGTGCCAGCAGCGGTGGGGTGACTCCACGGTACGAGCAGTACTTC
-	TRBV9	TRBJ1-1	-	CASSVGGTDTEAFF	TGTGCCAGCAGCGTAGGAGGGACCGACACTGAAGCTTTCTTT
-	TRBV19	TRBJ2-7	-	CASRDSLYEQYF	TGTGCCAGTAGGGACAGCCTCTACGAGCAGTACTTC
TRBD1	TRBV2	TRBJ2-7	-	CASSVDRVTTSYEQYF	TGTGCCAGCAGTGTTGACAGGGTGACTACCTCCTACGAGCAGTACTTC
-	TRBV30	TRBJ1-6	-	CAWSPDGMSPLHF	TGTGCCTGGAGTCCCGACGGAATGTCACCCCTCCACTTT
-	TRBV5-1	TRBJ1-2	-	CASSLEREIYGYTF	TGCGCCAGCAGCTTGGAAAGGGAAATATATGGCTACACCTTC
-	TRBV6-1	TRBJ2-2	-	CASRDRYTGELFF	TGTGCCAGCAGAGACAGATACACCGGGGAGCTGTTTTTT
TRBD2	TRBV10-3	TRBJ2-7	once	CAISDPPSGGASEQYF	TGTGCCATCAGTGATCCTCCTAGCGGGGGGGCTTCCGAGCAGTACTTC
-	TRBV27	TRBJ1-6	-	CASSQGYSPLHF	TGTGCCAGCAGTCAGGGGTATTCACCCCTCCACTTT
-	TRBV4-1	TRBJ2-1	-	CASSQEGWNEQFF	TGCGCCAGCAGCCAAGAGGGGTGGAATGAGCAGTTCTTC
TRBD1	TRBV27	TRBJ2-7	-	CASSQGAFGHEQYF	TGTGCCAGCAGTCAGGGGGCCTTCGGCCACGAGCAGTACTTC
TRBD1	TRBV9	TRBJ1-5	-	CASSGTGALNQPQHF	TGTGCCAGCAGCGGTACAGGGGCCCTTAATCAGCCCCAGCATTTT
-	TRBV27	TRBJ1-4	-	CASSPGVRDEKLFF	TGTGCCAGCAGTCCAGGGGTCAGGGATGAAAAACTGTTTTTT
-	TRBV2	TRBJ1-2	-	CASSASEGRNYGYTF	TGTGCCAGCAGTGCGTCGGAGGGGAGAAACTATGGCTACACCTTC
TRBD2	TRBV6-5	TRBJ2-7	-	CASGQREGLYEQYF	TGTGCCAGCGGGCAGCGGGAGGGCCTCTACGAGCAGTACTTC
-	TRBV5-6	TRBJ2-4	-	CASSFGEAKNIQYF	TGTGCCAGCAGCTTTGGTGAAGCCAAAAACATTCAGTACTTC
-	TRBV25-1	TRBJ1-6	-	CASSDGRGSNSPLHF	TGTGCCAGCAGTGATGGGAGGGGGAGTAATTCACCCCTCCACTTT
-	TRBV7-9	TRBJ2-7	-	CASSLDSPNRYF	TGTGCCAGCAGCTTAGATAGCCCCAACAGGTACTTC
-	TRBV27	TRBJ1-6	once	CASSIFDGNSPLHF	TGTGCCAGCAGTATTTTTGACGGGAATTCACCCCTCCACTTT
-	TRBV7-9	TRBJ2-2	-	CASSPRGANTGELFF	TGTGCCAGCAGCCCCCGGGGCGCGAACACCGGGGAGCTGTTTTTT
-	TRBV4-3	TRBJ2-3	-	CASSQDVASENADTQYF	TGCGCCAGCAGCCAAGACGTCGCCTCCGAGAACGCAGATACGCAGTATTTT
-	TRBV7-9	TRBJ2-1	-	CASSTGLSFNEQFF	TGTGCCAGCAGTACGGGATTAAGTTTTAATGAGCAGTTCTTC
-	TRBV19	TRBJ1-1	-	CASRYGMNTEAFF	TGTGCCAGTAGATACGGGATGAACACTGAAGCTTTCTTT
-	TRBV4-3	TRBJ2-7	-	CASSQEEDSRQHF	TGCGCCAGCAGCCAAGAGGAGGACAGTCGGCAGCACTTC
-	TRBV13	TRBJ1-5	-	CASSLGEGMGNQPQHF	TGTGCCAGCAGCTTAGGGGAAGGGATGGGCAATCAGCCCCAGCATTTT
TRBD1	TRBV27	TRBJ2-7	-	CASSHGTGNYEQYF	TGTGCCAGCAGTCACGGGACAGGGAACTACGAGCAGTACTTC
-	TRBV27	TRBJ2-3	-	CASSNTGTLGNTDTQYF	TGTGCCAGCAGTAACACCGGGACCTTGGGGAACACAGATACGCAGTATTTT
TRBD2	TRBV7-6	TRBJ2-7	-	CASSFTSDSYEQYF	TGTGCCAGCAGCTTTACTAGCGACTCCTACGAGCAGTACTTC
-	TRBV5-1	TRBJ2-1	-	CASSLGTDNEQFF	TGCGCCAGCAGCTTGGGGACAGACAATGAGCAGTTCTTC
-	TRBV7-8	TRBJ2-3	-	CASSSLVIEGFTDTQYF	TGTGCCAGCAGCTCCCTAGTCATTGAGGGATTCACAGATACGCAGTATTTT
-	TRBV4-1	TRBJ1-1	-	CASSQRGDTEAFF	TGCGCCAGCAGCCAAAGGGGTGACACTGAAGCTTTCTTT
TRBD1	TRBV28	TRBJ2-2	-	CASSHTGGMVTGELFF	TGTGCCAGCAGCCATACAGGGGGCATGGTCACCGGGGAGCTGTTTTTT
TRBD2	TRBV2	TRBJ2-7	-	CASKGSGSYEQYF	TGTGCCAGCAAGGGTAGCGGGAGCTACGAGCAGTACTTC
-	TRBV28	TRBJ2-2	-	CASSLRGTGELFF	TGTGCCAGCAGTTTACGGGGCACCGGGGAGCTGTTTTTT
TRBD2	TRBV27	TRBJ2-7	-	CASSLLLAGGPRYEQYF	TGTGCCAGCAGTTTACTTCTAGCGGGGGGGCCACGATACGAGCAGTACTTC
-	TRBV4-1	TRBJ2-3	-	CASSQTSDTQYF	TGCGCCAGCAGCCAAACATCAGATACGCAGTATTTT
-	TRBV4-3	TRBJ2-1	-	CASSQDRVEGLNEQFF	TGCGCCAGCAGCCAAGATCGAGTAGAGGGTCTCAATGAGCAGTTCTTC
-	TRBV9	TRBJ2-3	-	CASSVLVDDTQYF	TGTGCCAGCAGCGTCCTCGTAGACGATACGCAGTATTTT
-	TRBV28	TRBJ2-7	-	CASRTGTYEQYF	TGTGCCAGCAGAACAGGAACCTACGAGCAGTACTTC
TRBD1	TRBV13	TRBJ2-3	-	CASSSRDRVADTQYF	TGTGCCAGCAGCTCGCGGGACAGGGTTGCAGATACGCAGTATTTT